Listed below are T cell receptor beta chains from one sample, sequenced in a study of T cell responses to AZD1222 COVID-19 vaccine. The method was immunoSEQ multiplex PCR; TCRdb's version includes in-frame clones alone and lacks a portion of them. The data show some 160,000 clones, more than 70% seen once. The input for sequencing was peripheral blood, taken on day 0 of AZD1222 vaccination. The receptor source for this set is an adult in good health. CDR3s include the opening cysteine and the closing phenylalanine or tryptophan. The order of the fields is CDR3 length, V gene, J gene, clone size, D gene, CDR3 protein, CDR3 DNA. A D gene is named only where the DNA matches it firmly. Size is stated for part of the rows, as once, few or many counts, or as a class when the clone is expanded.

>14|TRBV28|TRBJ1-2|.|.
CASRSQGPFYGYTF
TGTGCCAGCAGATCTCAAGGCCCTTTTTACGGCTACACCTTC
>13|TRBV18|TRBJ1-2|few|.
CASSPRGGDGYTF
TGTGCCAGCTCACCCCGGGGAGGGGATGGCTACACCTTC
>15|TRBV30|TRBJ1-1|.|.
CAWSVSRTVNTEAFF
TGTGCCTGGAGTGTAAGTAGGACAGTTAACACTGAAGCTTTCTTT
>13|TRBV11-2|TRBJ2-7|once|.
CASSLDRTGEQYF
TGTGCCAGCAGCTTAGATCGTACAGGCGAGCAGTACTTC
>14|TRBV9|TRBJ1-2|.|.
CASSATAAYYGYTF
TGTGCCAGCAGCGCGACAGCAGCCTACTATGGCTACACCTTC
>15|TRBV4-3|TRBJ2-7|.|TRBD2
CASSQGTSGAYEQYF
TGCGCCAGCAGCCAAGGGACTAGCGGGGCCTACGAGCAGTACTTC
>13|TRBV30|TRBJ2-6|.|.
CALGLSGANVLTF
TGTGCCTTGGGCCTCTCTGGGGCCAACGTCCTGACTTTC
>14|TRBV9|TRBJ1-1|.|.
CASSPRVTDTEAFF
TGTGCCAGCAGCCCAAGGGTAACAGACACTGAAGCTTTCTTT
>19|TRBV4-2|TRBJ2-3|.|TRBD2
CASSQRGLAGGQGTDTQYF
TGTGCCAGCAGCCAAAGAGGCCTAGCGGGGGGGCAGGGTACAGATACGCAGTATTTT
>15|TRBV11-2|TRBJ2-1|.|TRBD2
CASSQTSGVHNEQFF
TGTGCCAGCAGCCAAACTAGCGGGGTCCACAATGAGCAGTTCTTC
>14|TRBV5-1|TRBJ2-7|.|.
CASSLGQVSYEQYF
TGCGCCAGCAGCTTGGGACAGGTTTCCTACGAGCAGTACTTC
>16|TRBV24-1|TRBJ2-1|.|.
CATSDLNGGRRGGQFF
TGTGCCACCAGTGATTTGAACGGAGGGCGCAGAGGTGGGCAGTTCTTC
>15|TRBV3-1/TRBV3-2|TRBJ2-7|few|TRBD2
CASSQEGRGRGEQYF
TGTGCCAGCAGCCAAGAGGGGAGGGGAAGAGGCGAGCAGTACTTC
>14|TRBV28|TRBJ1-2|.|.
CASSTTDSYYGYTF
TGTGCCAGCAGTACTACGGACAGTTACTATGGCTACACCTTC
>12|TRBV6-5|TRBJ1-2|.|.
CASRLIGYGYTF
TGTGCCAGCAGACTAATAGGGTATGGCTACACCTTC
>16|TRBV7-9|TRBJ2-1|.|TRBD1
CASSPGGQALYNEQFF
TGTGCCAGCAGCCCAGGGGGACAGGCACTTTACAATGAGCAGTTCTTC
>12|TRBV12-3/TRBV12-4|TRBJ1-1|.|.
CASSLLAIAAFF
TGTGCCAGCAGTTTACTTGCGATCGCGGCTTTCTTT
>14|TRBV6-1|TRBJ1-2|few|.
CASSEAMGPYGYTF
TGTGCCAGCAGTGAAGCGATGGGTCCCTATGGCTACACCTTC
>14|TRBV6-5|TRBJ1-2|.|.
CASSTRQKLDGYTF
TGTGCCAGCAGTACCAGACAGAAACTAGATGGCTACACCTTC
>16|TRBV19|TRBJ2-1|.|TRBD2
CASSASMGLNNVEQFF
TGTGCCAGTAGTGCAAGTATGGGACTAAACAATGTAGAGCAGTTCTTC
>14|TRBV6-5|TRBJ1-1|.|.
CASSYPGMVTEAFF
TGTGCCAGCAGTTACCCGGGGATGGTCACTGAAGCTTTCTTT
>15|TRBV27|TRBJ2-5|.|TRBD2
CASSSLAGGQETQYF
TGTGCCAGCAGTTCTCTAGCGGGGGGGCAAGAGACCCAGTACTTC
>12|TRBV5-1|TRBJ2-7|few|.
CASSLEGREQYF
TGCGCCAGCAGCTTGGAGGGTCGGGAGCAGTACTTC
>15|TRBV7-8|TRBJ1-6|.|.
CASSGQGPNNSPLHF
TGTGCCAGCAGCGGTCAGGGTCCGAATAATTCACCCCTCCACTTT
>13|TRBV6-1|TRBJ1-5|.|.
CASSDGVNQPQHF
TGTGCCAGCAGTGACGGAGTAAATCAGCCCCAGCATTTT
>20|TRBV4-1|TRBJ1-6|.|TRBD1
CASSQEPKGQPSSYNSPLHF
TGCGCCAGCAGCCAAGAGCCAAAGGGACAGCCAAGCTCCTATAATTCACCCCTCCACTTT
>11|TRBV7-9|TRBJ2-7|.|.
CASSDSYEQYF
TGTGCCAGCAGCGACTCCTACGAGCAGTACTTC
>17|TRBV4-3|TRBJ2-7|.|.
CASSQDYRGDFSYEQYF
TGCGCCAGCAGCCAAGATTATAGGGGAGACTTCTCCTACGAGCAGTACTTC
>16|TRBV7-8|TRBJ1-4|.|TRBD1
CASSLNNRGNNEKLFF
TGTGCCAGCAGCCTTAACAACAGGGGAAATAATGAAAAACTGTTTTTT
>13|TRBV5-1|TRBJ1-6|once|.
CASRTDDNSPLHF
TGCGCCAGCCGGACAGACGATAATTCACCCCTCCACTTT
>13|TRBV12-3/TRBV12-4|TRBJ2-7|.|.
CASSLDRDGEQYF
TGTGCCAGCAGTTTAGACAGGGATGGGGAGCAGTACTTC
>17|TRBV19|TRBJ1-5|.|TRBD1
CASSGGQGIISNQPQHF
TGTGCCAGTAGTGGTGGACAGGGAATCATTAGCAATCAGCCCCAGCATTTT
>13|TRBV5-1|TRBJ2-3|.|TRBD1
CASSTDRRNTQYF
TGCGCCAGCAGCACGGACAGGAGGAATACGCAGTATTTT
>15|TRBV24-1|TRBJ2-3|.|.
CATSENRDSTDTQYF
TGTGCCACCAGTGAAAACCGGGACAGCACAGATACGCAGTATTTT
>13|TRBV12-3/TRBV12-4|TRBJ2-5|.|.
CASSLTEQETQYF
TGTGCCAGCAGTTTGACAGAGCAAGAGACCCAGTACTTC
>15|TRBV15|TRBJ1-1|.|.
CATSRDLGENTEAFF
TGTGCCACCAGCAGAGATTTGGGGGAAAACACTGAAGCTTTCTTT
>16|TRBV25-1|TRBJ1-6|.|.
CASSPFSAQVISPLHF
TGTGCCAGCAGTCCTTTTAGCGCACAGGTAATATCACCCCTCCACTTT
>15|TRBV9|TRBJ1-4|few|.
CASSVGDPEGEKLFF
TGTGCCAGCAGCGTAGGAGACCCGGAGGGTGAAAAACTGTTTTTT
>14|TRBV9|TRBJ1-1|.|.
CASSEAEWNTEAFF
TGTGCCAGCAGCGAAGCGGAATGGAACACTGAAGCTTTCTTT
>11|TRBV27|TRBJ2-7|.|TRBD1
CASQQTTGGGF
TGTGCCAGTCAACAAACGACAGGGGGCGGCTTC
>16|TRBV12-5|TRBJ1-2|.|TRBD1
CASGLGGEGAIYGYTF
TGTGCTAGTGGTTTGGGAGGGGAGGGGGCTATTTATGGCTACACCTTC
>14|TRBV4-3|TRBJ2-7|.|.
CASSQGTKAYEQYF
TGCGCCAGCAGCCAAGGTACTAAAGCCTACGAGCAGTACTTC
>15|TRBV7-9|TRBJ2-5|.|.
CASTRKGQMGETQYF
TGTGCCAGCACCAGGAAAGGACAGATGGGGGAGACCCAGTACTTC
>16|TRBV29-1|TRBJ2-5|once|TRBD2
CSVGGSSGGPLETQYF
TGCAGCGTTGGCGGTTCAAGCGGGGGGCCACTAGAGACCCAGTACTTC
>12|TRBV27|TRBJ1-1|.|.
CASRRGNTEAFF
TGTGCCAGCAGAAGGGGGAACACTGAAGCTTTCTTT
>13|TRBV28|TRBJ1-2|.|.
CASSPADHYGYTF
TGTGCCAGCAGTCCAGCGGACCACTATGGCTACACCTTC
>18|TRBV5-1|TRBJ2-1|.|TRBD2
CASSLDSAGTSGFNEQFF
TGCGCCAGCAGCTTGGATTCCGCCGGGACTAGCGGATTCAATGAGCAGTTCTTC
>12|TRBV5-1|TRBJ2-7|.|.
CASSLGLYEQYF
TGCGCCAGCAGCTTGGGGCTCTACGAGCAGTACTTC
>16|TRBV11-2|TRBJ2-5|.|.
CASSLVDGGAGETQYF
TGTGCCAGCAGCTTAGTCGACGGCGGGGCAGGAGAGACCCAGTACTTC
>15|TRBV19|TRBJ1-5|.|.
CASSLRVWGNQPQHF
TGTGCCAGTAGTCTGAGGGTATGGGGCAATCAGCCCCAGCATTTT
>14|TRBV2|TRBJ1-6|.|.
CASSASGPHSPLHF
TGTGCCAGCAGTGCGTCAGGGCCCCATTCACCCCTCCACTTT
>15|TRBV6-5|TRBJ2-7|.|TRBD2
CASSEAGLAGYEQYF
TGTGCCAGCAGCGAGGCGGGACTAGCAGGCTACGAGCAGTACTTC
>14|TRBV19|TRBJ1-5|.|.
CASSTQGLGQPQHF
TGTGCCAGTAGTACGCAGGGGTTAGGTCAGCCCCAGCATTTT
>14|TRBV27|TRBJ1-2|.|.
CASSPLLSLYGYTF
TGTGCCAGCAGTCCCCTACTCAGCCTCTATGGCTACACCTTC
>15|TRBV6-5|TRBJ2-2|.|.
CASTLGGANTGELFF
TGTGCCAGCACCCTGGGCGGGGCGAACACCGGGGAGCTGTTTTTT
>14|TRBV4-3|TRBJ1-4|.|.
CASSQARGWEKLFF
TGCGCCAGCAGCCAAGCGAGAGGGTGGGAAAAACTGTTTTTT
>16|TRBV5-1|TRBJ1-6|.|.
CASSLSGQTGYSPLHF
TGCGCCAGCAGCTTGAGTGGACAGACGGGGTATTCACCCCTCCACTTT
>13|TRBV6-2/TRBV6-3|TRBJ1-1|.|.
CASSLRQGTEAFF
TGTGCCAGCAGCTTAAGGCAGGGAACTGAAGCTTTCTTT